This T cell receptor (beta chain) comes out of a study of blood T cell repertoires in COVID-19. Across the study: Sites across the United States, Italy and Spain contributed samples from acute and convalescent COVID-19.

Authors' processing steps: Amplifying reference gene primers gave estimates of nucleated cell counts. Sequencing used immunoSEQ multiplex PCR; TCRdb keeps in-frame clones, though not all of them. Clonal size and the V and J genes are those of that table, whereas D and trimming came from the DNA. This sample yields approximately 78,000 clones, of which 70% to 90% are seen a single time; about 18% belongs to the top ten. There are a few counts of this clone. V lost 5 bases and J 4 bases, leaving 5 bases between the germline ends. Germline CDR1 and CDR2: SEHNR and FQNEAQ (reference sequence). The CDR3 runs 11 residues.

The sequence was obtained from a woman at least 80 years old with acute or convalescent COVID-19. This chain uses TRBV7-9 with TRBJ2-5, with unresolved D. The sequencing sample was made of peripheral blood. CDR3 loop: CASSPLETQYF. The CDR3 region has the DNA TGTGCCAGCAGCCCCCTAGAGACCCAGTACTTC.